Listed below are T cell receptor beta chains from one sample, sequenced in a study of blood T cell repertoires in COVID-19. The method was immunoSEQ multiplex PCR; TCRdb's version includes in-frame clones alone and lacks a portion of them. The data contain 200,000 to 250,000 clones, under 85% of them seen just once; the ten biggest clones take up roughly 1.3%. The sequencing input was peripheral blood. These receptors were obtained from a woman under 40 with COVID-19, enrolled during active disease. Both conserved end residues are part of each CDR3. The order of the fields is clone size, J gene, D gene, V gene, CDR3 DNA, CDR3 protein. D genes are given only for firm matches. Clone sizes are given selectively: once, few, many, or a class where the clone is expanded.

- TRBJ1-1 TRBD1 TRBV6-5 TGTGCCAGCAACAGGGGAGGTAGGACTGAAGCTTTCTTT CASNRGGRTEAFF
- TRBJ1-5 - TRBV28 TGTGCCAGCACCCCACAGAATCAGCCCCAGCATTTT CASTPQNQPQHF
- TRBJ1-1 - TRBV7-3 TGTGCCAGCAGCAAAAACCATCTGGGGACTAACACTGAAGCTTTCTTT CASSKNHLGTNTEAFF
- TRBJ2-1 TRBD2 TRBV7-2 TGTGCCAGCAGCCCTAGCGGGAGTGAAACCTACAATGAGCAGTTCTTC CASSPSGSETYNEQFF
- TRBJ2-5 TRBD2 TRBV11-2 TGTGCCAGCAGCTTAGCGGGAGGGGCGGAGACCCAGTACTTC CASSLAGGAETQYF
- TRBJ2-5 TRBD1 TRBV28 TGTGCCAGCAGTTTACCGGGACAGGGCCAAGAGACCCAGTACTTC CASSLPGQGQETQYF
once TRBJ1-2 - TRBV20-1 TGCAGTGCTAGTTCCCAGGGTGGAAGTCTGGGGGGCTACACCTTC CSASSQGGSLGGYTF
- TRBJ2-1 TRBD2 TRBV3-1/TRBV3-2 TGTGCCAGCAGCCAAGTCGAGTTAGCGGGAGAGTTTTGGAATGAGCAGTTCTTC CASSQVELAGEFWNEQFF
- TRBJ2-5 - TRBV7-3 TGTGCCAGGATACAGGGTCCGGAGACCCAGTACTTC CARIQGPETQYF
many TRBJ2-7 TRBD1 TRBV27 TGTGCCAGCAGTTTCGGACAGGGGAGGTCCTACGAGCAGTACTTC CASSFGQGRSYEQYF
- TRBJ1-2 - TRBV2 TGTGCCAGCAGTCCCCAGGGGAGGGACTATGGCTACACCTTC CASSPQGRDYGYTF
- TRBJ2-3 - TRBV7-9 TGTGCCAGCAGCGGGGGGGAACAGGGCGCAGATACGCAGTATTTT CASSGGEQGADTQYF
- TRBJ2-7 - TRBV19 TGTGCCAGTACCCCCCCCGGGGGGCGCAACGGCGAGCAGTACTTC CASTPPGGRNGEQYF
- TRBJ2-1 TRBD1 TRBV27 TGTGCCAGCTGGGACAGCTCCTACAATGAGCAGTTCTTC CASWDSSYNEQFF
- TRBJ2-3 TRBD2 TRBV10-3 TGTGCCATCAGTGACGCTAGCGGGATAACTAGCACAGATACGCAGTATTTT CAISDASGITSTDTQYF
- TRBJ2-6 - TRBV29-1 TGCAGCGTGGGGGGGCTTGGGGCCAACGTCCTGACTTTC CSVGGLGANVLTF
- TRBJ2-5 TRBD2 TRBV19 TGTGCCAGTAGTATAGGTCTAGCGGCGAAGGGGACCCAGTACTTC CASSIGLAAKGTQYF
few TRBJ2-7 - TRBV29-1 TGCAGCGTTTGGGGGGGACACGCCTACGAGCAGTACTTC CSVWGGHAYEQYF
- TRBJ1-2 - TRBV6-6 TGTGCCAGCAGTTACGTCGCCTCGGGAAATGGCTACACCTTC CASSYVASGNGYTF
- TRBJ1-5 TRBD1 TRBV7-9 TGTGCCAGCAGCGATTCTGGGACAGGGAGCAATCAGCCCCAGCATTTT CASSDSGTGSNQPQHF
- TRBJ2-4 - TRBV7-2 TGTGCCAGCAGCGCAGACAGAAACATTCAGTACTTC CASSADRNIQYF
- TRBJ2-1 - TRBV9 TGTGCCAGCAGCGTAGGACACCCTAATGAGCAGTTCTTC CASSVGHPNEQFF
- TRBJ2-5 - TRBV7-2 TGTGCCAGCAGCTTATACAGGGAACAAGAGACCCAGTACTTC CASSLYREQETQYF